The TCR beta chain under discussion was sequenced for a study of cytomegalovirus exposure and HLA in healthy donors. A multiplex PCR was run with 60 Vbeta primers and 13 Jbeta primers. Sequencing used immunoSEQ multiplex PCR; TCRdb keeps in-frame clones, though not all of them. The repertoire holds under 200,000 clones, about 80% seen once, with approximately 0.47% in the top ten. V shed 5 bases and J shed 1 base, with 9 bases lying between them. Looked up from germline, CDR1 is SGHRS and CDR2 is YFSETQ. The length of the CDR3 is 14 residues. The rearrangement links TRBV5-1 to TRBJ2-2; possibly TRBD2 for D (6 bases). The clonotype was recovered from a woman aged 45 to 65 in good health and CMV-seronegative. Sequencing input: PBMCs. The CDR3 reads CASRTGENTGELFF. The CDR3 DNA reads TGCGCCAGCAGGACGGGGGAGAACACCGGGGAGCTGTTTTTT.